Listed here is a single T cell receptor beta chain. This sample is part of a study of cytomegalovirus exposure and HLA in healthy donors. V lost 3 bases to trimming and J lost 4 bases, with 15 bases between them. There are 15 residues in the CDR3. Germline V gene sequence: CDR1 SGHTA, CDR2 FQGNSA. 60 Vbeta and 13 Jbeta primers were used in PCR. Using immunoSEQ multiplex PCR, the repertoire was profiled, and TCRdb retains in-frame clones only, with some absent. Among 150,000 or so clones listed, 65% to 80% were seen once. The chain recombines TRBV7-2 with TRBJ1-2; D might be TRBD1 (5 bases). The sequencing input was PBMCs. The sequence was obtained from a man aged 25-45 years in good health and CMV-seronegative. The chain's CDR3 is CASSFWRGPGYGYTF. The CDR3 DNA follows: TGTGCCAGCAGCTTTTGGAGGGGCCCTGGCTATGGCTACACCTTC.